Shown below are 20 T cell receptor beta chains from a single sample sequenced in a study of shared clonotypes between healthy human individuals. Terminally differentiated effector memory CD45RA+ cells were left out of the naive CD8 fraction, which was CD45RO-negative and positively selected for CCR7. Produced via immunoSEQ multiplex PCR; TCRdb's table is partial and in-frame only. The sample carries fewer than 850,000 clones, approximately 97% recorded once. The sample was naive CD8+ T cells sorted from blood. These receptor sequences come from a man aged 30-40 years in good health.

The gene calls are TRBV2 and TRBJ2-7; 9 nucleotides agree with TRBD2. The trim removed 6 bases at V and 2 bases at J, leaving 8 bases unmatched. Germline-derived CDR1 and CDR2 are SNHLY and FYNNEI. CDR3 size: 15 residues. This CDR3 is CASSPTSGGTYEQYF. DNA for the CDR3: TGTGCCAGCAGCCCGACTAGCGGAGGGACCTACGAGCAGTACTTC.

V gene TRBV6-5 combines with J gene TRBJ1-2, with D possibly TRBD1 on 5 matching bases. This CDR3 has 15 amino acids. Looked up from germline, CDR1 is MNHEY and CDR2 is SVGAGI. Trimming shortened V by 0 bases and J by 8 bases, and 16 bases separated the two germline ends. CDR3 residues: CASSYSTAPGTGYTF. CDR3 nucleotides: TGTGCCAGCAGTTACTCGACGGCCCCGGGGACGGGCTACACCTTC.

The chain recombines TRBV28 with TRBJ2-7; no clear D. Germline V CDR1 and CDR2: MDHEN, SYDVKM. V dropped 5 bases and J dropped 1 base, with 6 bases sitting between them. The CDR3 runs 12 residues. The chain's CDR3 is CASSRTSYEQYF. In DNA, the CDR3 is TGTGCCAGCAGTCGGACGTCCTACGAGCAGTACTTC.

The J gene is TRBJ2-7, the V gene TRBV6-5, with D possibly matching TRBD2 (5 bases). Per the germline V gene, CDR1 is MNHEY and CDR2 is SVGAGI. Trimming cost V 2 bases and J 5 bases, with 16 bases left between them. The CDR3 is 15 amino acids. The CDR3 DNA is TGTGCCAGCAGTTACGGCACCCGGGGTCACGACGAGCAGTACTTC. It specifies CASSYGTRGHDEQYF.

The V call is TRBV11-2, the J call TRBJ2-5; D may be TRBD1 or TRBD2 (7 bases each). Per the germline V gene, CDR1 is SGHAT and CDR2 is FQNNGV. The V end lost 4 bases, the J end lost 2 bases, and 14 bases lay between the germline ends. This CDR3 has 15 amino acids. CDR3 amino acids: CASSSTGRDQETQYF. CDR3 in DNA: TGTGCCAGCAGCTCGACAGGGAGGGATCAAGAGACCCAGTACTTC.

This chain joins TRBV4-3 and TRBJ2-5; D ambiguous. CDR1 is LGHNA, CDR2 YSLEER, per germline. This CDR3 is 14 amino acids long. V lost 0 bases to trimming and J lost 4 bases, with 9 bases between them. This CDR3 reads CASSQEASRETQYF. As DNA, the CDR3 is TGCGCCAGCAGCCAAGAAGCTTCCCGAGAGACCCAGTACTTC.

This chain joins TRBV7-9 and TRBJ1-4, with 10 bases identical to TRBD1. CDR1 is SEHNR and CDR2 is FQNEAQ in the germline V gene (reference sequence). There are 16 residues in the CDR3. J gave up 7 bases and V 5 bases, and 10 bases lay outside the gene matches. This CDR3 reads CASSRRGTGVVEKLFF. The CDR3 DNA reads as TGTGCCAGCAGCCGCCGGGGGACAGGGGTCGTTGAAAAACTGTTTTTT.

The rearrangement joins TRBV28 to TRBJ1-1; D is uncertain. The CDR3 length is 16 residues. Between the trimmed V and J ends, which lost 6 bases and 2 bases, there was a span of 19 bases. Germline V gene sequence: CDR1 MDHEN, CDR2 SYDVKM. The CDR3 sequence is CASSRRWSELNTEAFF. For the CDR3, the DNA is TGTGCCAGCAGCCGGCGGTGGTCGGAATTAAACACTGAAGCTTTCTTT.

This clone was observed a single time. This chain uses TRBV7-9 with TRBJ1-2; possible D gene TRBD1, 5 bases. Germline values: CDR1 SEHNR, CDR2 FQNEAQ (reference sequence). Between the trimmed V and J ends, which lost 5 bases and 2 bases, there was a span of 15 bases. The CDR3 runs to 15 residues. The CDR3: CASSAGQGLNYGYTF. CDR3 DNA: TGTGCCAGCAGCGCGGGGCAGGGATTAAACTATGGCTACACCTTC.

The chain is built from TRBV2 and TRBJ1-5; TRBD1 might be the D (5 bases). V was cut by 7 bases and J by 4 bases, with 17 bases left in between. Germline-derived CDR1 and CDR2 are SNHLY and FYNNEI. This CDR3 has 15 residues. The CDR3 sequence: CASKGRDGLNQPQHF. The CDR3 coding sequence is TGTGCCAGCAAAGGGCGGGACGGCTTAAATCAGCCCCAGCATTTT.

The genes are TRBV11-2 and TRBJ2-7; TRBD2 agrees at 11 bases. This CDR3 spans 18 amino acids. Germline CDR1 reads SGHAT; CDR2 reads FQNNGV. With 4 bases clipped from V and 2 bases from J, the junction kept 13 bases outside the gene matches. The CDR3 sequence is CASSSAQPVAGGTYEQYF. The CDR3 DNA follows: TGTGCCAGCAGCTCCGCCCAGCCGGTAGCGGGAGGGACCTACGAGCAGTACTTC.

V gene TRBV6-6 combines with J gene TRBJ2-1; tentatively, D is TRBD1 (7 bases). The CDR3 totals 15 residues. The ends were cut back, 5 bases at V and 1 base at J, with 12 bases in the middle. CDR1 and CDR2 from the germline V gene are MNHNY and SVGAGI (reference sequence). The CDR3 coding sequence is TGTGCCAGCAGTCCCCAGGGGGGTTCCTACAATGAGCAGTTCTTC. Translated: CASSPQGGSYNEQFF.

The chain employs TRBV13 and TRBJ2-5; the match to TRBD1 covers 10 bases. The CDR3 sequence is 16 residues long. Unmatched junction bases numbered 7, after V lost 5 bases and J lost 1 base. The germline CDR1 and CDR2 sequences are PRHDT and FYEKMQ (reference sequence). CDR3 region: CASSTRTGGFQETQYF. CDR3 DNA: TGTGCCAGCAGCACGCGGACAGGGGGTTTCCAAGAGACCCAGTACTTC.

CDR3 sequence (DNA): TGTGCCAGCAGTATAAGCTACAATGAGCAGTTCTTC. It encodes CASSISYNEQFF. The rearrangement links TRBV25-1 to TRBJ2-1, with D uncertain. Germline assignment: CDR1 MGHDK and CDR2 SYGVNS. The V and J ends lost 5 bases and 3 bases respectively, with 5 bases between them. The CDR3 consists of 12 residues.

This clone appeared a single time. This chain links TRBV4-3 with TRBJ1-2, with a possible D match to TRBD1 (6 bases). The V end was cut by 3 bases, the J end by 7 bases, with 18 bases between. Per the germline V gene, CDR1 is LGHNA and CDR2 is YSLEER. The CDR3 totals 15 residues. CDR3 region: CASSQDGGRGSGYTF. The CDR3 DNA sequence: TGCGCCAGCAGCCAGGATGGGGGCCGGGGCTCTGGCTACACCTTC.

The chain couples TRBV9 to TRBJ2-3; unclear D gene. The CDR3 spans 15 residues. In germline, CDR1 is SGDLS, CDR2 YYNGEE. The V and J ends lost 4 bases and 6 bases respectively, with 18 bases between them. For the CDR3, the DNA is TGTGCCAGCAGCTCGACCGACTTAGTTCTGGATACGCAGTATTTT. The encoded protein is CASSSTDLVLDTQYF.

This CDR3 is CASSQPDADEQYF. The CDR3 DNA sequence: TGCGCCAGCAGCCAGCCCGACGCTGACGAGCAGTACTTC. The chain is built from TRBV4-1 and TRBJ2-7; D is undetermined. V lost 3 bases to trimming and J lost 5 bases, with 11 bases between them. This CDR3 region has 13 residues. Per germline, CDR1 MGHRA and CDR2 YSYEKL.

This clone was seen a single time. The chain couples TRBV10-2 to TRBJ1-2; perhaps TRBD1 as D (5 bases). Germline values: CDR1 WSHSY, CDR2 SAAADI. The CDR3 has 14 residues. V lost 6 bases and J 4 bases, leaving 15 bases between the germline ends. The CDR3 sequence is CASRGDGGLYGYTF. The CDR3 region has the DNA TGCGCCAGCAGGGGGGACGGAGGGCTCTATGGCTACACCTTC.

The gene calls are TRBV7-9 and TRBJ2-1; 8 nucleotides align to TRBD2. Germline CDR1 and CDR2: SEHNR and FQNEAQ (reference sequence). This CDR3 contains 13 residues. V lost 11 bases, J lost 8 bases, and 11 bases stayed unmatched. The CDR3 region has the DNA TGTGCCGTAAGAAGCGGGAGTGGCGATGAGCAGTTCTTC. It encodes CAVRSGSGDEQFF.

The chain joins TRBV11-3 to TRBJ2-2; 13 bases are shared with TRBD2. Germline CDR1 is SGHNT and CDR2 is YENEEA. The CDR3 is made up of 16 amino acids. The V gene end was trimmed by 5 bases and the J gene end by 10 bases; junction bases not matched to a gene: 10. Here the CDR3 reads CASSPRTSGRIEELFF. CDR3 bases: TGTGCCAGCAGCCCTAGGACTAGCGGGAGAATCGAGGAGCTGTTTTTT.